This T cell receptor beta chain stems from a study of blood T cell repertoires in COVID-19. In the study overall: Researchers got acute and convalescent COVID-19 samples from the United States, Italy and Spain. From T cells, B-cell-depleted T cells, or PBMCs came the material, which was cDNA or gDNA.

Some clones are missing from TCRdb's copy, which holds only in-frame ones; the method was immunoSEQ multiplex PCR. The sample yields some 66,000 clones, approximately 82% seen once. The CDR3 contains 11 residues. V shed 8 bases and J 4 bases; nucleotides not matched to a gene: 0. In germline, CDR1 is SNHLY, CDR2 FYNNEI. The clonotype comes from a man in his 60s with acute or convalescent COVID-19. J is TRBJ1-2 and V is TRBV2; 8 bases line up with TRBD1. Sequenced sample: peripheral blood. DNA of the CDR3: TGTGCCAGCGGACAGGGCTATGGCTACACCTTC. Its translation is CASGQGYGYTF.